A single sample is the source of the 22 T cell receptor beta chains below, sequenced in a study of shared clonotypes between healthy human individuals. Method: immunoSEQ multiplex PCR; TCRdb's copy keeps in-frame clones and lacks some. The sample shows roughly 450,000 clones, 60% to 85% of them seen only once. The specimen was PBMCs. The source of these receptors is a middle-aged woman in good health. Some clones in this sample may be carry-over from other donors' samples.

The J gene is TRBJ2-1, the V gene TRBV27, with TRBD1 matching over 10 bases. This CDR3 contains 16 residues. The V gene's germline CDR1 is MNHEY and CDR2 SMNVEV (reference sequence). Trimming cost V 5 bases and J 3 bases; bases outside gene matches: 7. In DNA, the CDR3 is TGTGCCAGCAGTGACGCCCGGACAGGGGGCTACAATGAGCAGTTCTTC. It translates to CASSDARTGGYNEQFF.

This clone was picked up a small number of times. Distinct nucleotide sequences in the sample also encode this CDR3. CDR3 DNA sequence: TGTGCCAGCAGTTACGGTGAGACCCAGTACTTC. It specifies CASSYGETQYF. V and J are TRBV6-5 and TRBJ2-5; D remains unclear. V lost 2 bases and J lost 5, with 3 bases in between. In germline, CDR1 is MNHEY, CDR2 SVGAGI. The CDR3 sequence is 11 residues long.

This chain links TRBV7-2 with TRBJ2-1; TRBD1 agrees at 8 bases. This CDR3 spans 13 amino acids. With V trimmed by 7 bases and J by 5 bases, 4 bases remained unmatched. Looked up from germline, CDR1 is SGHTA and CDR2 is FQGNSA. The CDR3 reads CASIWTGHNEQFF. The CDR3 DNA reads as TGTGCCAGCATCTGGACAGGGCACAATGAGCAGTTCTTC.

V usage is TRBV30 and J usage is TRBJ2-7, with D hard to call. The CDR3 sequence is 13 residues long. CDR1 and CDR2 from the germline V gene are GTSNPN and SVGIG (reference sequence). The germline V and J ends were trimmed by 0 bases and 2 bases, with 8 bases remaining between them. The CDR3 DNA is TGTGCCTGGAGTGTCGGTAAGACCTACGAGCAGTACTTC. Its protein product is CAWSVGKTYEQYF.

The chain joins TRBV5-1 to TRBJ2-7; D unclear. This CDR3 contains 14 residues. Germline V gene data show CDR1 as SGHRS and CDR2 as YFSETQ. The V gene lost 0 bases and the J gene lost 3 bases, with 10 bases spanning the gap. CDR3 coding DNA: TGCGCCAGCAGCTTGGGAGGACGCTTCTACGAGCAGTACTTC. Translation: CASSLGGRFYEQYF.

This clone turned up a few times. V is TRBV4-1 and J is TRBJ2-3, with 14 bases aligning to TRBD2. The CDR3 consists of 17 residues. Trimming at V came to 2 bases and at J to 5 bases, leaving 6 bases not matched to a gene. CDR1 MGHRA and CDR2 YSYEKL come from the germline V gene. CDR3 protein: CASSQWGTSGSIDTQYF. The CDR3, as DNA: TGCGCCAGCAGCCAATGGGGGACTAGCGGGAGTATAGATACGCAGTATTTT.

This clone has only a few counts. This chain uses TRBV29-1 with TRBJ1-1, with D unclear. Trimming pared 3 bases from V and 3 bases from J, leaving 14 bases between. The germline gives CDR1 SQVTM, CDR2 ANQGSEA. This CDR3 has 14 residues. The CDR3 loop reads CSVERRTSDTEAFF. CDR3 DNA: TGCAGCGTTGAGCGGCGGACTTCGGACACTGAAGCTTTCTTT.

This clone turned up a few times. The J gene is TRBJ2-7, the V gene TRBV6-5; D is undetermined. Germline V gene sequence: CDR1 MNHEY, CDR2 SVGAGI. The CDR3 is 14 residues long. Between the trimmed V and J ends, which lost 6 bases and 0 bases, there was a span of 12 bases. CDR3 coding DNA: TGTGCCAGCAGACGACTCCTAAGCTCCTACGAGCAGTACTTC. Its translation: CASRRLLSSYEQYF.

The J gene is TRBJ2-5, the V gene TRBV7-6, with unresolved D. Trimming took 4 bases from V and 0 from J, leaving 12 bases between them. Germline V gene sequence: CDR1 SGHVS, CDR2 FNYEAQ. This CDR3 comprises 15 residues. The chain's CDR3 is CASSSPRRDQETQYF. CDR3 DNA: TGTGCCAGCAGCTCCCCCCGCCGGGACCAAGAGACCCAGTACTTC.

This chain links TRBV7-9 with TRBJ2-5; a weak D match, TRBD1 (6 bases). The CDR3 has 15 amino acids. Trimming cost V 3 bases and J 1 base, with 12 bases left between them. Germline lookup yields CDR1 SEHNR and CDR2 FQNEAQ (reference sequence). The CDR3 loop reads CASSFRAQGQETQYF. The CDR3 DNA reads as TGTGCCAGCAGCTTCCGAGCACAGGGCCAAGAGACCCAGTACTTC.

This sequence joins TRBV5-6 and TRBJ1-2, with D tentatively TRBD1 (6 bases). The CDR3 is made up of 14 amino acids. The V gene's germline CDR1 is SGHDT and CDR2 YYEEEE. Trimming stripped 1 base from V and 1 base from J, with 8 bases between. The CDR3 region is CASSLKGGNYGYTF. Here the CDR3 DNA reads TGTGCCAGCAGCTTGAAGGGGGGTAACTATGGCTACACCTTC.

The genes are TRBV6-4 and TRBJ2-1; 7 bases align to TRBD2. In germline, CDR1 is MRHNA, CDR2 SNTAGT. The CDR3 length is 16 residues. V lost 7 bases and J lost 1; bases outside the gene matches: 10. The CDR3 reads CASTPNSGTSYNEQFF. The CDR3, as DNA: TGTGCCAGCACTCCAAACAGCGGGACGTCCTACAATGAGCAGTTCTTC.

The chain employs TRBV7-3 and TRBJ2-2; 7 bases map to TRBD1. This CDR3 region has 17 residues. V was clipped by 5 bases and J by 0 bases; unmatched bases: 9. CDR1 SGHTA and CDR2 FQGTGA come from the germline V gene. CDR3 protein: CASSPSGGRSNTGELFF. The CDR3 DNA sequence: TGTGCCAGCAGCCCGTCAGGGGGAAGGTCGAACACCGGGGAGCTGTTTTTT.

This CDR3 reads CASSAGHLSSGNTIYF. The DNA of the CDR3 is TGTGCCAGCAGTGCGGGCCACCTCAGCTCTGGAAACACCATATATTTT. V and J are TRBV6-1 and TRBJ1-3, with D hard to call. Germline V CDR1 and CDR2: MNHNS, SASEGT. Deletions cut 4 bases from V and 0 bases from J, with 13 bases between. CDR3 length equals 16 residues.

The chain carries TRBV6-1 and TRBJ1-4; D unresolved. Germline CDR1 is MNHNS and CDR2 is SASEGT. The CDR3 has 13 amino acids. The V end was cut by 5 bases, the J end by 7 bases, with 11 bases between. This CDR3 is CASSQERGEKLFF. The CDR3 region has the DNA TGTGCCAGCAGTCAGGAGCGTGGTGAAAAACTGTTTTTT.

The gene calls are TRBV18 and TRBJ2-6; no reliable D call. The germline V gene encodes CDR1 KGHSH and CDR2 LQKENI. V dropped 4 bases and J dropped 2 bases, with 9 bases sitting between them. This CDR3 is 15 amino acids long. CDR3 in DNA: TGTGCCAGCTCACAATCCAGTACTGGGGCCAACGTCCTGACTTTC. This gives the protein CASSQSSTGANVLTF.

This CDR3 reads CASSPIGEADTQYF. CDR3 nucleotide sequence: TGTGCCAGCTCACCAATCGGGGAGGCAGATACGCAGTATTTT. The V and J genes are TRBV18 and TRBJ2-3; maybe TRBD2 (6 bases). Trimming cost V 2 bases and J 4 bases, with 10 bases left between them. The CDR3 is 14 amino acids. Germline CDR1 is KGHSH and CDR2 is LQKENI.

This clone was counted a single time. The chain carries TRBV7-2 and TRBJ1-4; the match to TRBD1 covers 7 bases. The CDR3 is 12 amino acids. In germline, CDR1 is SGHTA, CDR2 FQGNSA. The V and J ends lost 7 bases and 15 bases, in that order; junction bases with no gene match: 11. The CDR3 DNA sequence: TGTGCCAGCACCCAGGGAGGGGGCAGAATGTTTTTT. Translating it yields CASTQGGGRMFF.

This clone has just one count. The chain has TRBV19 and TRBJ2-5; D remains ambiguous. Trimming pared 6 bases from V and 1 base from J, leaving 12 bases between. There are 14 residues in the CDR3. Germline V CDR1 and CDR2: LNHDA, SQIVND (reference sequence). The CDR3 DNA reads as TGTGCCAGTAGCGGAAGGCCCACCCAAGAGACCCAGTACTTC. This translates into CASSGRPTQETQYF.

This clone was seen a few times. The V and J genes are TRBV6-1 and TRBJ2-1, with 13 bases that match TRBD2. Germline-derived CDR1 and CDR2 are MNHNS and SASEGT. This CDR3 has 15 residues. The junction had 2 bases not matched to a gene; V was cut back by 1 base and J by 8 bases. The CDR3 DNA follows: TGTGCCAGCAGTGAAGGGACTAGCGGGAGTGATGAGCAGTTCTTC. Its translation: CASSEGTSGSDEQFF.

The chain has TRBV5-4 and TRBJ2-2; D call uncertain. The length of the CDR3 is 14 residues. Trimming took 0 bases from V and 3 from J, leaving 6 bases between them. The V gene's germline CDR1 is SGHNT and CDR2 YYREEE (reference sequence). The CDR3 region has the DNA TGTGCCAGCAGCTTGGCGTGGGACACCGGGGAGCTGTTTTTT. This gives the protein CASSLAWDTGELFF.

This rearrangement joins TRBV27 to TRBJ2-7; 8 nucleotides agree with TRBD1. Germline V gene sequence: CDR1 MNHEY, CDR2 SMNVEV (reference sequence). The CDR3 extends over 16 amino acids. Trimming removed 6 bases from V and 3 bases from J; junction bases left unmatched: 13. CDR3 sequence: CASSRTTGTGDYEQYF. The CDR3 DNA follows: TGTGCCAGCAGCAGGACTACCGGGACAGGAGACTACGAGCAGTACTTC.